These 9 T cell receptor beta chains were sequenced from one sample in a study of cytomegalovirus exposure and HLA in healthy donors. The PCR had 60 Vbeta and 13 Jbeta primers. Libraries were prepared by immunoSEQ multiplex PCR; TCRdb keeps only in-frame clonotypes and omits some of them. The sample holds around 140,000 clones. The source material was PBMCs. The source of these receptors is a woman in her 40s in good health and CMV-seronegative.

The chain links TRBV7-9 to TRBJ1-2; 11 nucleotides match TRBD1. Germline V CDR1 and CDR2: SEHNR, FQNEAQ (reference sequence). V lost 5 bases and J lost 8; bases outside the gene matches: 10. CDR3 length: 15 amino acids. CDR3 sequence: CASSLRTGGAGGYTF. In nucleotides, the CDR3 is TGTGCCAGCAGCCTTCGGACAGGGGGCGCGGGAGGCTACACCTTC. The full variable domain, with the rest looked up from reference TRBV7-9 and TRBJ1-2, is DTGVSQNPRHKITKRGQNVTFRCDPISEHNRLYWYRQTLGQGPEFLTYFQNEAQLEKSRLLSDRFSAERPKGSFSTLEIQRTEQGDSAMYLCASSLRTGGAGGYTFGSGTRLTVV.

The V and J genes are TRBV27 and TRBJ2-5; 9 bases match TRBD2. The length of the CDR3 is 15 residues. The junction had 5 bases not matched to a gene; V was cut back by 3 bases and J by 3 bases. Germline V lookup: CDR1 MNHEY, CDR2 SMNVEV (reference sequence). CDR3 amino acids: CASSFKRGVEETQYF. CDR3 in DNA: TGTGCCAGCAGTTTCAAGCGGGGGGTCGAAGAGACCCAGTACTTC.

The J gene is TRBJ2-3, the V gene TRBV19; D may be TRBD2 (6 bases). CDR1 LNHDA and CDR2 SQIVND come from the germline V gene (reference sequence). The CDR3 has 15 residues. The V and J ends lost 5 bases and 0 bases respectively, with 12 bases between them. CDR3 sequence: CASSATGTSTDTQYF. The CDR3 DNA is TGTGCCAGTAGTGCGACGGGGACTAGCACAGATACGCAGTATTTT.

The rearrangement uses TRBV28 and TRBJ2-3, with D perhaps matching TRBD2 (5 bases). V lost 3 bases and J 5 bases, leaving 12 bases between the germline ends. There are 14 residues in the CDR3. Germline assignment: CDR1 MDHEN and CDR2 SYDVKM. The CDR3 reads CASSFALVLDTQYF. The CDR3, as DNA: TGTGCCAGCAGTTTCGCACTAGTTTTAGATACGCAGTATTTT.

The genes are TRBV7-2 and TRBJ2-4; 7 positions match TRBD1. The CDR3 covers 16 residues. Germline V CDR1 and CDR2: SGHTA, FQGNSA. J lost 8 bases, V lost 0 bases, and 10 bases had no gene match. CDR3 sequence reads: CASSLAGQQPQYIQYF. The CDR3, as DNA: TGTGCCAGCAGCTTAGCGGGACAGCAACCGCAGTACATTCAGTACTTC.

The V and J genes are TRBV11-2 and TRBJ2-5, with TRBD2 matching 9 bases. Trimming cost V 6 bases and J 4 bases; bases outside gene matches: 15. Germline CDR1 reads SGHAT; CDR2 reads FQNNGV. The CDR3 has 17 amino acids. CDR3 residues: CASRRAGGSRGAETQYF. CDR3 DNA sequence: TGTGCCAGCAGGAGAGCGGGGGGCTCTCGGGGGGCAGAGACCCAGTACTTC.

The chain joins TRBV19 to TRBJ2-1, with D perhaps matching TRBD2 (5 bases). V lost 6 bases and J lost 1, with 13 bases in between. Germline V gene lookup returns CDR1 LNHDA and CDR2 SQIVND (reference sequence). This CDR3 is built from 15 residues. This chain's CDR3 is CASRYEGRSYNEQFF. The CDR3 nucleotides read TGTGCCAGTAGATACGAGGGAAGATCCTACAATGAGCAGTTCTTC.

The rearrangement links TRBV9 to TRBJ2-7, with D maybe TRBD1 (6 bases). CDR1 and CDR2 (germline): SGDLS, YYNGEE. V lost 3 bases to trimming and J lost 1 base, with 11 bases between them. The CDR3 runs 14 residues. CDR3 sequence: CASSGQDSSYEQYF. The CDR3 DNA reads as TGTGCCAGCAGCGGACAGGATTCTTCCTACGAGCAGTACTTC.

The chain has TRBV27 and TRBJ1-5; D gene unclear. Germline V gene data show CDR1 as MNHEY and CDR2 as SMNVEV (reference sequence). The CDR3 contains 14 residues. Trimming shortened V by 0 bases and J by 8 bases, and 11 bases separated the two germline ends. Here the CDR3 reads CASSLSNQEEPQHF. CDR3 bases: TGTGCCAGCAGTTTATCTAACCAGGAGGAGCCCCAGCATTTT.